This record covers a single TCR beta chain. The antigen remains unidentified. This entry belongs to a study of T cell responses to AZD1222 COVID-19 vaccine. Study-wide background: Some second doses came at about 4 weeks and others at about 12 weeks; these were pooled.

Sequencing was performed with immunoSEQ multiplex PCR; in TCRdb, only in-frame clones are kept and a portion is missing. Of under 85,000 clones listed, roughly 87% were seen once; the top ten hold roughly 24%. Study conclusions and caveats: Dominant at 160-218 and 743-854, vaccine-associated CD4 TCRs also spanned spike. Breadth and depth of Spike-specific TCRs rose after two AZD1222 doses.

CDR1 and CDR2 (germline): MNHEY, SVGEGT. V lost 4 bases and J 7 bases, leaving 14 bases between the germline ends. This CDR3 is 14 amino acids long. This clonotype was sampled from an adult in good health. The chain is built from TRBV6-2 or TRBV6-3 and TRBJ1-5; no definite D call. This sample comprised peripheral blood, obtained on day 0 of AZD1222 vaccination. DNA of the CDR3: TGTGCCAGCAGTTTCCCTTCCAGGTCGCAGCCCCAGCATTTT. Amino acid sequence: CASSFPSRSQPQHF.